The clone carrying this T cell receptor (beta chain) was recorded at least ten times. The sample comes from a study of tumor and adjacent non-tumor tissue in lung cancer. Germline V gives CDR1 SGHAT, CDR2 FQNNGV. CDR3 length equals 12 residues. V was cut by 5 bases and J by 4 bases, with 8 bases left in between. This sample's RNA came from whole unsorted tissue. The library came from three nested PCR rounds adapted from ARM-PCR protocols. One entry per CDR3 protein, called by TCRdb with MiXCR from the multiplex PCR reads. The sample yields about 140,000 distinct CDR3 sequences, 60% to 70% seen once. The chain is built from TRBV11-2 and TRBJ2-5; D gene ambiguous. Sample: lung tumor tissue. This receptor was taken from a man aged 55 to 70 with small cell lung cancer. For the CDR3, the DNA is TGTGCCAGCAGCACCCGTGGAGAGACCCAGTACTTC. This gives the protein CASSTRGETQYF. The entire variable domain, with the rest obtained from reference TRBV11-2 and TRBJ2-5, is as follows: EAGVAQSPRYKIIEKRQSVAFWCNPISGHATLYWYQQILGQGPKLLIQFQNNGVVDDSQLPKDRFSAERLKGVDSTLKIQPAKLEDSAVYLCASSTRGETQYFGPGTRLLVL.